The TCR beta chain described here comes from a study of low-dose radiotherapy and immunotherapy resistance in tumors. The time point was: after trial treatment. The treatment here: LDRT plus nivolumab, ipilimumab, low-dose cyclophosphamide and aspirin (RACIN trial). There are a few counts of this clonotype. In germline, CDR1 is GTSNPN, CDR2 SVGIG (reference sequence). This CDR3 spans 14 amino acids. The J segment lost 2 bases and the V segment lost 3 bases, leaving 3 bases of the junction unmatched. Priming of first-strand cDNA relied on TRAV- and TRBV-specific primers (covering alpha and beta chains). Using a constant-region primer together with a V-primer adapter, TCRs were subjected to 20 to 25 PCR cycles of amplification. TCRdb re-analysed the reads in MiXCR, keeping a single row per CDR3 protein. The data contain more than 70,000 distinct CDR3 sequences, about 20% of them seen just once; the ten biggest clones take up roughly 13%.

The sample here was PBMCs, taken after low-dose radiotherapy plus immunotherapy. The receptor was derived from a female donor with ovarian cancer. The chain links TRBV30 to TRBJ2-2; the match to TRBD1 covers 7 bases. The DNA for the CDR3 is TGTGCCTGGAGGGGGGACAGTAACACCGGGGAGCTGTTTTTT. Encoded protein: CAWRGDSNTGELFF.